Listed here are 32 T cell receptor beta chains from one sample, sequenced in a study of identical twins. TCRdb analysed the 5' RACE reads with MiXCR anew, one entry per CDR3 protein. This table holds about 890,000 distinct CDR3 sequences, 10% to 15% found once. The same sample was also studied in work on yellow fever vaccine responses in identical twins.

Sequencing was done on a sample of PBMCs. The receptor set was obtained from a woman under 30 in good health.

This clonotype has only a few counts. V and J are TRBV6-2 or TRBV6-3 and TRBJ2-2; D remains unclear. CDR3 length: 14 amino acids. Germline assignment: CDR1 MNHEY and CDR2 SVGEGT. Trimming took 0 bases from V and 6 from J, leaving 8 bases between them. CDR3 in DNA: TGTGCCAGCAGTTACTCAGGGCACTCCGGGGAGCTGTTTTTT. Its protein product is CASSYSGHSGELFF.

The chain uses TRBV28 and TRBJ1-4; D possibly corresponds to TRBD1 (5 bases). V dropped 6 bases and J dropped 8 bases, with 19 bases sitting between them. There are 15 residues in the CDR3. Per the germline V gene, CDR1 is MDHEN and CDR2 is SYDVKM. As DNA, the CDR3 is TGTGCCAGCAGGTCACCTCAGGGAGGGTGGGAAAAACTGTTTTTT. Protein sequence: CASRSPQGGWEKLFF.

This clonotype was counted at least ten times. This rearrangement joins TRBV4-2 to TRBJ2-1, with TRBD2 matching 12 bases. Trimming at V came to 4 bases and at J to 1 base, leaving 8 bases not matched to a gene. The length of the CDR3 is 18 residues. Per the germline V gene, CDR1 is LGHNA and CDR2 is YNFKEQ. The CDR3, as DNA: TGTGCCAGCAGCCTACTAGCGGGGGGAATATTTTCCTACAATGAGCAGTTCTTC. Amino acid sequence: CASSLLAGGIFSYNEQFF.

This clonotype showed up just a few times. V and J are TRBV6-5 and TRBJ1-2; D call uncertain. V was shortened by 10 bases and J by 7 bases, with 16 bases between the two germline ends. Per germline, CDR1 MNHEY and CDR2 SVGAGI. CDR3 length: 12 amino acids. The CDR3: CATHRSGSGYTF. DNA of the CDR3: TGTGCCACCCACCGTTCAGGCTCTGGCTACACCTTC.

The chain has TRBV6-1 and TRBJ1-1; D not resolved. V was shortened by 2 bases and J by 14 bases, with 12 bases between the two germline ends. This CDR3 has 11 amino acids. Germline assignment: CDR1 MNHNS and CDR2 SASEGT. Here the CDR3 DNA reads TGTGCCAGCAGTGAATACGGGCATATCTTCTTT. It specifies CASSEYGHIFF.

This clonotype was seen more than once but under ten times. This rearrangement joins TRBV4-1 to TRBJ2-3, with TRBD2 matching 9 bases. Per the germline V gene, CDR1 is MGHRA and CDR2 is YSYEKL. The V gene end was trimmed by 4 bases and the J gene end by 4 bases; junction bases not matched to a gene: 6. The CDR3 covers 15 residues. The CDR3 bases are TGCGCCAGCAGCCTCCCGAGCGGGGGGTCAGATACGCAGTATTTT. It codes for CASSLPSGGSDTQYF.

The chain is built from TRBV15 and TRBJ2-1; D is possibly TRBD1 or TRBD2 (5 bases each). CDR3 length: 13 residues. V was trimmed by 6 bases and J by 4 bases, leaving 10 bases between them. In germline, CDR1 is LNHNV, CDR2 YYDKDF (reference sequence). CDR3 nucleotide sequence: TGTGCCACCAGACAGGAGGCGTACAATGAGCAGTTCTTC. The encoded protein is CATRQEAYNEQFF.

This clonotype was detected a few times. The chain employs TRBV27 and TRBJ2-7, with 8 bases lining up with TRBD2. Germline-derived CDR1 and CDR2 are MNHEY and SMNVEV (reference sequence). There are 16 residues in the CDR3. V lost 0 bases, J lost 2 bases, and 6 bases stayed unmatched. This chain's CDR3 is CASSLSPGLGAYEQYF. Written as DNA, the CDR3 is TGTGCCAGCAGTTTATCACCGGGACTAGGAGCCTACGAGCAGTACTTC.

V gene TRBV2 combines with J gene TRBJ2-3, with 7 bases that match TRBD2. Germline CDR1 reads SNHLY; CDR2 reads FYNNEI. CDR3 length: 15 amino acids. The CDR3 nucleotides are TGTGTCAAGCAATCGGCTAGCGGTCCTAAGGATACGCAGTATTTT. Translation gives CVKQSASGPKDTQYF.

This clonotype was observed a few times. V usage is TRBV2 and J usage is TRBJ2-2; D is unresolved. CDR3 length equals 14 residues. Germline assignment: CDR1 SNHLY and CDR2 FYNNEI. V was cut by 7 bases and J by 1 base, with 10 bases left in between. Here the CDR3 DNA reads TGTGCCAGCACAGTAGAGCAGAACACCGGGGAGCTGTTTTTT. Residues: CASTVEQNTGELFF. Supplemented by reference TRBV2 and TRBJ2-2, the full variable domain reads EPEVTQTPSHQVTQMGQEVILRCVPISNHLYFYWYRQILGQKVEFLVSFYNNEISEKSEIFDDQFSVERPDGSNFTLKIRSTKLEDSAMYFCASTVEQNTGELFFGEGSRLTVL.

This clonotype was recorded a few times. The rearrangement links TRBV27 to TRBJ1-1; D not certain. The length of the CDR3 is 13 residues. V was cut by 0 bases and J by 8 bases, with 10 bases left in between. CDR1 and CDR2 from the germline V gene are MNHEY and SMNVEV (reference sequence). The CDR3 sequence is CASSLSGREEAFF. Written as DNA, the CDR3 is TGTGCCAGCAGTTTATCCGGAAGGGAGGAAGCTTTCTTT.

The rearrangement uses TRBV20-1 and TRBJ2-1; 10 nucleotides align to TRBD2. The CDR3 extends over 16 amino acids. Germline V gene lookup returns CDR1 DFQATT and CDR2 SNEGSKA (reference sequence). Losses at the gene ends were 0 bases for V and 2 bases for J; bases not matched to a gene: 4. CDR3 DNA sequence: TGCAGTGCTAGAGATGTTGGACTAGCGGCCTACAATGAGCAGTTCTTC. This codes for CSARDVGLAAYNEQFF.

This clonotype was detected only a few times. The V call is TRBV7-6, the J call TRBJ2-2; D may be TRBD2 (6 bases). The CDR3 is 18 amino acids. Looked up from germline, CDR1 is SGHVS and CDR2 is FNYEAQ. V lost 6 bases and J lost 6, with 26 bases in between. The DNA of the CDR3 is TGTGCCAGCAGTCCCACCCCAGGCGGGACTCCCAAGTCCGGGGAGCTGTTTTTT. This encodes CASSPTPGGTPKSGELFF.

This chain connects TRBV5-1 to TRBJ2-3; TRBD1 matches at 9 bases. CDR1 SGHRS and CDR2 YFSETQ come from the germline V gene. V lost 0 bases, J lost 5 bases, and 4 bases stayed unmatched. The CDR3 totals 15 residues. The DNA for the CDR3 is TGCGCCAGCAGCTTGGGCCGGGACAGGGTAGATACGCAGTATTTT. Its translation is CASSLGRDRVDTQYF.

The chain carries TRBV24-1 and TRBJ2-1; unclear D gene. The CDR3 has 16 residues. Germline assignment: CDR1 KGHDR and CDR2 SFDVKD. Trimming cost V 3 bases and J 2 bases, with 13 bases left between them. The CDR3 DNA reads TGTGCCACCAGTGATGCCCGAGCCTTCCCCTACAATGAGCAGTTCTTC. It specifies CATSDARAFPYNEQFF.

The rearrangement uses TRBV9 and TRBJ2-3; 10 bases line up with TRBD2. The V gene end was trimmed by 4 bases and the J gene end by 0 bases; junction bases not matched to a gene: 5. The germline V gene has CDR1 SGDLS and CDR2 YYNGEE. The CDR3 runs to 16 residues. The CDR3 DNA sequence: TGTGCCAGCAGCACCGGACTAGCGGTTAGCACAGATACGCAGTATTTT. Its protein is CASSTGLAVSTDTQYF. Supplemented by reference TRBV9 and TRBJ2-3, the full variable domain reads DSGVTQTPKHLITATGQRVTLRCSPRSGDLSVYWYQQSLDQGLQFLIQYYNGEERAKGNILERFSAQQFPDLHSELNLSSLELGDSALYFCASSTGLAVSTDTQYFGPGTRLTVL.

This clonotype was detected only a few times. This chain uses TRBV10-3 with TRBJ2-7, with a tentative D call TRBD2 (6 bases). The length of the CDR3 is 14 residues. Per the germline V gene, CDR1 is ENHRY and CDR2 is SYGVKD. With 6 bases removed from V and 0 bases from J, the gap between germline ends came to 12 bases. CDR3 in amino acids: CAIRAGMSSYEQYF. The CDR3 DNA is TGTGCCATCAGGGCGGGAATGAGCTCCTACGAGCAGTACTTC.

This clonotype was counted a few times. CDR3 bases: TGCGCCAGCAGCTTGGTGGGGCTCACCTACAATGAGCAGTTCTTC. It codes for CASSLVGLTYNEQFF. V and J are TRBV5-1 and TRBJ2-1, with TRBD1 as a possible D gene (5 bases). Germline loops: CDR1 SGHRS, CDR2 YFSETQ. Trimming left V 0 bases short and J 2 bases short, with 9 bases between. The CDR3 consists of 15 residues.

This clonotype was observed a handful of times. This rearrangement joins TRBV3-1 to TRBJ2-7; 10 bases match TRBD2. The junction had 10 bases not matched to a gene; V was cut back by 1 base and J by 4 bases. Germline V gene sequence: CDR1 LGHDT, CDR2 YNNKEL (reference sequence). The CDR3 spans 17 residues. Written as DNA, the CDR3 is TGTGCCAGCAGCCAAGTGCCTAGCGGGAGAAGTGTTTACGAGCAGTACTTC. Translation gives CASSQVPSGRSVYEQYF.

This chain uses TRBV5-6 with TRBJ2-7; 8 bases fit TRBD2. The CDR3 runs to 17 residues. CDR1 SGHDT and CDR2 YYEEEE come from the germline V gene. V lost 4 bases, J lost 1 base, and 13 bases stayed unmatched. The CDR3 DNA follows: TGTGCCAGCAGCCTTGACGAACAGCGGGAGTGGTCCTACGAGCAGTACTTC. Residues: CASSLDEQREWSYEQYF.

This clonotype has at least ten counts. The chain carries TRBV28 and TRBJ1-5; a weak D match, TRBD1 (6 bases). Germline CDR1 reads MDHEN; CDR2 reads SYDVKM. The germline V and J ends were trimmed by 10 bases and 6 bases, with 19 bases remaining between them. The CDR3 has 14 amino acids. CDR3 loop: CATGGGGAAQPQHF. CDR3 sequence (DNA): TGTGCCACCGGAGGGGGGGGGGCGGCTCAGCCCCAGCATTTT.

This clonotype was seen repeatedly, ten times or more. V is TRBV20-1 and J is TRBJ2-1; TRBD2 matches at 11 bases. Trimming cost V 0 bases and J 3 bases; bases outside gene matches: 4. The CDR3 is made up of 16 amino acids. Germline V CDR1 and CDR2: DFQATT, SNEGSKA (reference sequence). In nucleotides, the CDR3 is TGCAGTGCTAGAGATTCCGGGACTAGCGGCTACAATGAGCAGTTCTTC. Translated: CSARDSGTSGYNEQFF.

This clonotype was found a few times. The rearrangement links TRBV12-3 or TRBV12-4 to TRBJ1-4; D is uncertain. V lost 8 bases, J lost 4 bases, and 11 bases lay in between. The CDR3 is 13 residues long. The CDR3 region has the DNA TGTGCCAGCTCACGACGGATTAATGAAAAACTGTTTTTT. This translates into CASSRRINEKLFF.

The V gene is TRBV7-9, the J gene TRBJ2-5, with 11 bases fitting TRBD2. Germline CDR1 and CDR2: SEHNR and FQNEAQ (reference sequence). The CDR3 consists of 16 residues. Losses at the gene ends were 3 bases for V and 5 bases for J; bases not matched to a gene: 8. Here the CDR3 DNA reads TGTGCCAGCAGCTTTTCGGCTAGCGGGAGGAGGGAGACCCAGTACTTC. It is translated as CASSFSASGRRETQYF. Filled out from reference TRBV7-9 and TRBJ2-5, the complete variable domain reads DTGVSQNPRHKITKRGQNVTFRCDPISEHNRLYWYRQTLGQGPEFLTYFQNEAQLEKSRLLSDRFSAERPKGSFSTLEIQRTEQGDSAMYLCASSFSASGRRETQYFGPGTRLLVL.

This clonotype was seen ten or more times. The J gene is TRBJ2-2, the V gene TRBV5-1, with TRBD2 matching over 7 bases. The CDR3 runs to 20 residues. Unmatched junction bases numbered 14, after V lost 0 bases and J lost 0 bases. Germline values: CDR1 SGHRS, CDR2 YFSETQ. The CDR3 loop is CASSLGRLAPLRANTGELFF. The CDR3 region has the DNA TGCGCCAGCAGCTTGGGCAGACTAGCCCCGTTGCGCGCGAACACCGGGGAGCTGTTTTTT.

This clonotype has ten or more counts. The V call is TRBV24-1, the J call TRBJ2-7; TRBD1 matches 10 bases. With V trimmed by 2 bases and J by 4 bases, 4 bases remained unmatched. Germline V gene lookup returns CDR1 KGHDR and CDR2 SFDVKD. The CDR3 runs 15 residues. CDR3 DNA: TGTGCCACCAGTGATTCCCGGGACAGGGGTTACGAGCAGTACTTC. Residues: CATSDSRDRGYEQYF.

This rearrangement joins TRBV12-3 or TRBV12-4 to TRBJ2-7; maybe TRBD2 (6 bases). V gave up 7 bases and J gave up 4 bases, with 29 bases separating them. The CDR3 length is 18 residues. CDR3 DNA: TGTGCCAGCAAGGAGGGCCATCGATCGAGGGTATGGAGTTACGAGCAGTACGTC. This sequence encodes CASKEGHRSRVWSYEQYV.

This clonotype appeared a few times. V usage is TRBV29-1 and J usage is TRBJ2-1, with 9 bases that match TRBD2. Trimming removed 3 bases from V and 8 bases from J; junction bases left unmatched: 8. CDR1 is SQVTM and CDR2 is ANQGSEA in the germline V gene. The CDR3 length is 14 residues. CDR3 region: CSVESASGIYEQFF. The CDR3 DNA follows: TGCAGCGTTGAGTCGGCTAGCGGGATTTATGAGCAGTTCTTC.

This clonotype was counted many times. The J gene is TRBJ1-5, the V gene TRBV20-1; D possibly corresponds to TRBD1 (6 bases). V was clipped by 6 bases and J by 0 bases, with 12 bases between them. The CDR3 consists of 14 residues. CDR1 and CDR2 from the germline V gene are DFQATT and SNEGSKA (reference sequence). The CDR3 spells CSALDSLSNQPQHF. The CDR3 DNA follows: TGCAGTGCGTTGGACAGTCTTAGCAATCAGCCCCAGCATTTT.

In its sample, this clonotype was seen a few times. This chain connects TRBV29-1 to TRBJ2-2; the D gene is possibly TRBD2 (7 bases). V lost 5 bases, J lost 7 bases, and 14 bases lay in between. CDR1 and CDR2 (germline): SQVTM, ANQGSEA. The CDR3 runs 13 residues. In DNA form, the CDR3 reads TGCAGCGTTCAACAGGGAGGGATCGGGGAGCTGTTTTTT. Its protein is CSVQQGGIGELFF.

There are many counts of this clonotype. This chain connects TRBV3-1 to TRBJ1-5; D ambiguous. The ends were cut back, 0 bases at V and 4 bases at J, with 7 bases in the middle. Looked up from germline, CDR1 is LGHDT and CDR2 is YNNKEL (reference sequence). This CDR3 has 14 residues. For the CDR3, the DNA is TGTGCCAGCAGCCAAGATACGGGGAATCAGCCCCAGCATTTT. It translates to CASSQDTGNQPQHF.

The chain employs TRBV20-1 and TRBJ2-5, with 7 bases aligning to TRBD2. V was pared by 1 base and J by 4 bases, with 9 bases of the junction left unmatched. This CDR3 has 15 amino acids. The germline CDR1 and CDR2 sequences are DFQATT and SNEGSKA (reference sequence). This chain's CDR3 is CSARARSGVGETQYF. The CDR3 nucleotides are TGCAGTGCTAGAGCTCGCAGCGGGGTTGGAGAGACCCAGTACTTC.